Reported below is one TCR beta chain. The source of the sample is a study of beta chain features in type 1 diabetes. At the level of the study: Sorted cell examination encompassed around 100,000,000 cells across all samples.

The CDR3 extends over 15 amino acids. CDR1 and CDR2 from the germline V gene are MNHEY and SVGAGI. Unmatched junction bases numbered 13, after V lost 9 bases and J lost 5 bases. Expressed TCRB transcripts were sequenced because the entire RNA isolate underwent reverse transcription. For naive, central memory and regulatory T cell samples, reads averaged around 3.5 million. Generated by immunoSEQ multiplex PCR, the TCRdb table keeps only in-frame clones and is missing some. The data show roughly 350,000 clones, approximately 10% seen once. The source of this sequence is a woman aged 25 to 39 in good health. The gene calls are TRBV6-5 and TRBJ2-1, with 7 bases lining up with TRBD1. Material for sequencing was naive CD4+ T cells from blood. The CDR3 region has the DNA TGTGCCAGTGGGGAGTATGGGACAGCGAACAATGAGCAGTTCTTC. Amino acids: CASGEYGTANNEQFF.